A single T cell receptor (beta chain) is shown here with its context. What antigen it recognizes has not been identified. No much larger clone is present one base from it, and per-base qualities are unavailable. TCRbeta CDR3 regions were amplified from genomic DNA using the immunoSEQ Assay, a bias-controlled multiplex PCR. Per the original workflow: The number of nucleated cells in each sample was estimated from the amplification of reference gene primers within the assay. To quantify the absolute abundance of each unique TCRbeta CDR3 rearrangement, sequence reads were collapsed and filtered. For each sample, productive Simpson clonality was calculated by taking the square root of Simpson's diversity index across productive rearrangements. Drawn from immuneACCESS, this table holds only the in-frame rearrangements with V and J called that TCRdb kept. Clones are partly lost; checked studies trace under half to an unresolved V gene and leave the rest unexplained. Clone size and V and J calls were adopted from that table, with D and trimming inferred from the DNA. In this sample the table shows 180,000 or so clones, approximately 80% of which occur a single time. The ten largest clones add up to roughly 9.6% of the sample.

Reading from cysteine to phenylalanine, the CDR3 counts 15 amino acids. Only the CDR3 part of the read is kept: 45 bases, read in frame from the first base. CDR1 and CDR2, looked up from the germline V gene, are MNHEY and SVGAGI. V gives up 5 bases and J gives up 2 bases, and the segment between their germline ends measures 13 bases. Enrolling through a virtual design, the prospective study's participants ranged in age from roughly 18 to 100 years and lived across 24 United States geographic areas. To assign participants to cohorts, the prospective study relied on clinical history that participants themselves reported in a screening survey and a study questionnaire. For ImmuneRACE Cohort 3, a participant was defined as recovered based on two consecutive negative NP/OP PCR tests, clearance by a healthcare professional, or resolution of symptoms. Mobile phlebotomists in the prospective study collected whole blood, serum and a nasopharyngeal or oropharyngeal swab from every participant. Prospective study participants could optionally give additional blood draws and questionnaires over an approximately 2-month period. Before DNA extraction, blood samples from the prospective study were shipped at room temperature or frozen.

The entry originates in a study of blood T cell repertoires in COVID-19 (TCRdb year 2020). For the wider study: Collaborator samples came from the United States, Italy and Spain and covered acute and convalescent phases of COVID-19. The material from the prospective study consisted of cDNA or gDNA derived from T cells, B-cell-depleted T cells, or PBMCs. Subjects who had been exposed to COVID-19, were actively infected with it, or had recovered from it provided the deeply sampled blood TCRbeta repertoires that made up the dataset. A freely available public database, intended as a resource for researchers studying the immune response to SARS-CoV-2, is where the repertoires were released. The samples were drawn from two sources: the first 160 participants of the ongoing ImmuneRACE study, and approximately 1,300 subjects contributed by 6 global collaborators. Nearly every sample came with metadata listing a de-identified subject ID, COVID-19 status, age in years and sex. Where available, HLA class I and class II types were obtained from metadata supplied by the sample provider rather than from assay-based typing. Paper-wide results and their limitations: Clinical and demographic metadata were provided uncurated, with the amount varying by source and participant.

The sequence was collected from a man in his forties or fifties who had recovered from COVID-19. The chain is assembled from TRBV6-5 and TRBJ2-1; TRBD2 is a weak D gene call, 6 bases matching. Material: PBMCs or T cells enriched from blood (not recorded which). CDR3 region: CASSKTRGAYNEQFF. In nucleotide form, the sequence is TGTGCCAGCAGTAAGACTAGAGGTGCCTACAATGAGCAGTTCTTC.